This TCR beta chain was captured by sequencing in a study of control samples from healthy donors and cancer patients (dated by TCRdb to about 2020). The CDR1 and CDR2 encoded by the germline V gene are SGHTA and FQGTGA. The CDR3 numbers 13 residues from cysteine through phenylalanine. Only CDR3 DNA is held: 39 bases, read in frame from base 1. V and J are truncated by 5 bases and 0 bases respectively, leaving an intervening sequence of 7 bases. Of note for this clone: Its binding antigen is unknown. No much larger clonotype is one base removed from it; base qualities were not supplied. The same CDR3 also results from other DNA sequences found in this sample.

The method was the immunoSEQ multiplex PCR assay. TCRdb took this table from immuneACCESS and kept in-frame rearrangements with V and J called. Such tables lack part of the clones; where checked against another copy, unresolved V genes explain under half of the gap, and the rest is unexplained. Recorded for this sample are roughly 450,000 clones; about 93% of them occurred a single time. The ten largest clones capture about 6.3% of the sample. This TCR was recovered from a man aged 40-50 years with head and neck cancer. Sequenced material: PBMCs. The chain was built from TRBV7-3 and TRBJ2-5, with no D gene named confidently. The CDR3 amino acid sequence is: CASSPSHQETQYF. Here is the DNA: TGTGCCAGCAGCCCTTCCCACCAAGAGACCCAGTACTTC.